What follows describes a single TCR beta chain. These data originate in a study of blood T cell repertoires in COVID-19. Sequencing was performed with immunoSEQ multiplex PCR; in TCRdb, only in-frame clones are kept and a portion is missing. The table has 250,000 or so clones, just over 85% seen once. The sequence derives from a woman in her twenties or thirties with active or convalescent COVID-19. Sequences were obtained from peripheral blood.

DNA for the CDR3: TGTGCCAGCAGCCGACAGGGTGTACGCTATAATTCACCCCTCCACTTT. This translates into CASSRQGVRYNSPLHF. This rearrangement joins TRBV13 to TRBJ1-6; 7 positions match TRBD1. The CDR3 contains 16 residues. Trimming removed 5 bases from V and 3 bases from J; junction bases left unmatched: 7. The germline gives CDR1 PRHDT, CDR2 FYEKMQ (reference sequence).